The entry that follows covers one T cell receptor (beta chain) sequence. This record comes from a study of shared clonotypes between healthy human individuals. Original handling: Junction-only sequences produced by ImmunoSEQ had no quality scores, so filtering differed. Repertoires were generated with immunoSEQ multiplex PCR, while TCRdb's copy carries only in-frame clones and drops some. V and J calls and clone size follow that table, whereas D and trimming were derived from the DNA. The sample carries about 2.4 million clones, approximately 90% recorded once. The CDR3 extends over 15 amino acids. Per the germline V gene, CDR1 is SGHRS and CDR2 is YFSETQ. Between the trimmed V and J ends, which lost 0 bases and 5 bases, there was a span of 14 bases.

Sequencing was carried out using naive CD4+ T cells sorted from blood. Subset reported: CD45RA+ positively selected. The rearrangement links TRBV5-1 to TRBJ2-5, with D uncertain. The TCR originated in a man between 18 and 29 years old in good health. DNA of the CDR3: TGCGCCAGCAGCTTGGTGGCAGGATCACGGGAGACCCAGTACTTC. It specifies CASSLVAGSRETQYF.